The source of this T cell receptor beta chain is a study of blood T cell repertoires in COVID-19. Across the study: Spain, Italy and the United States supplied samples that represented acute and convalescent COVID-19. T cells, B-cell-depleted T cells, or PBMCs supplied cDNA or gDNA.

The repertoire was sequenced with immunoSEQ multiplex PCR; TCRdb's copy has only in-frame clones and lacks some. The top ten clones hold roughly 3% of a sample with fewer than 250,000 clones, about 88% of them seen once. As regards this clone: In the same sample, other DNA sequences code for this CDR3.

CDR3 length equals 15 residues. Losses at the gene ends were 4 bases for V and 6 bases for J; bases not matched to a gene: 8. Per the germline V gene, CDR1 is MDHEN and CDR2 is SYDVKM. This TCR derives from a woman in her twenties or thirties who had recovered from COVID-19. The J gene is TRBJ1-1, the V gene TRBV28, with 10 bases aligning to TRBD1. Sequenced: PBMCs or T cells enriched from blood (not recorded which). As DNA, the CDR3 is TGTGCCAGCAGTTCACAGGGACAGGGGAGGGCTGAAGCTTTCTTT. Amino acid sequence: CASSSQGQGRAEAFF.